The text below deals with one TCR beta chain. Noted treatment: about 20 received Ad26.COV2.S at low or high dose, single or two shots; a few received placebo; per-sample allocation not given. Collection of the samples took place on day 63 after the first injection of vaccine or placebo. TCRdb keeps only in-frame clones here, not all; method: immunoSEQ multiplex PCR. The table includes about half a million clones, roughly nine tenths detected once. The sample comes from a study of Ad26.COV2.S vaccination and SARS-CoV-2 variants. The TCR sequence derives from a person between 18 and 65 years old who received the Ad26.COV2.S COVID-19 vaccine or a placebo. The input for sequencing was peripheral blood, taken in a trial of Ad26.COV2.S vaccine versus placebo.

The CDR3 here is CASSLGDIYGYTF. The CDR3 nucleotides read TGTGCCAGCAGTTTGGGGGACATCTATGGCTACACCTTC. This chain joins TRBV28 and TRBJ1-2; possibly TRBD1 for D (6 bases). Per the germline V gene, CDR1 is MDHEN and CDR2 is SYDVKM. The CDR3 is 13 residues long. Trimming took off 3 bases at V and 4 bases at J, with 9 bases between the two ends.